This T cell receptor (beta chain) was recorded in a study of blood T cell repertoires in COVID-19. V was cut by 4 bases and J by 1 base, with 14 bases left in between. The CDR3 is made up of 15 amino acids. Germline-derived CDR1 and CDR2 are LNHDA and SQIVND (reference sequence). Authors' analysis steps: Reference gene primer amplification yielded estimated nucleated cell counts. The repertoire was sequenced with immunoSEQ multiplex PCR; TCRdb's copy has only in-frame clones and lacks some. The V and J calls and clone size were taken over from that table, and D and trimming were inferred from the DNA. The sample shows roughly 160,000 clones, around 67% of them seen only once.

The sequencing input was peripheral blood. The receptor's source is an elderly woman with acute or convalescent COVID-19. This sequence joins TRBV19 and TRBJ2-7; tentatively, D is TRBD1 (6 bases). The CDR3 nucleotides read TGTGCCAGTAGTACCCCCAGGGGCGCATCCTACGAGCAGTACTTC. Translation: CASSTPRGASYEQYF.